The 30 T cell receptor beta chains below come from one sample, sequenced in a study of blood T cell repertoires in COVID-19. The table came from immunoSEQ multiplex PCR; TCRdb's copy has only in-frame clones and leaves some out. Seen here are approximately 75,000 clones, 70% to 90% observed once, and the top ten hold over 25%. The source material was peripheral blood. The receptors were gathered from a man aged 50-59 years with acute or convalescent COVID-19.

V usage is TRBV6-5 and J usage is TRBJ1-1, with TRBD1 matching 8 bases. CDR3 size: 15 residues. CDR1 is MNHEY and CDR2 is SVGAGI in the germline V gene. V lost 0 bases, J lost 3 bases, and 3 bases stayed unmatched. The CDR3 sequence is CASSYSTTGDTEAFF. The CDR3 coding sequence is TGTGCCAGCAGTTACTCTACGACAGGGGACACTGAAGCTTTCTTT.

This clone appeared a few times. V usage is TRBV6-5 and J usage is TRBJ1-2, with 8 nucleotides matching TRBD1. Germline V gene sequence: CDR1 MNHEY, CDR2 SVGAGI. The V segment lost 7 bases and the J segment 4 bases; nucleotides outside the gene matches: 8. This CDR3 region has 14 residues. For the CDR3, the DNA is TGTGCCAGCAAACTTCAGGGGGCAGGCTATGGCTACACCTTC. Protein product: CASKLQGAGYGYTF.

This clone has only a few counts. The rearrangement joins TRBV6-5 to TRBJ1-2; 12 bases match TRBD1. The V gene end was trimmed by 4 bases and the J gene end by 6 bases; junction bases not matched to a gene: 9. The CDR3 is made up of 16 amino acids. Germline values: CDR1 MNHEY, CDR2 SVGAGI. Here the CDR3 reads CASSWGQGAPLDGYTF. The DNA of the CDR3 is TGTGCCAGCAGTTGGGGACAGGGGGCCCCCCTGGATGGCTACACCTTC.

The chain combines TRBV18 with TRBJ2-7; 8 bases match TRBD1. The CDR3 totals 15 residues. Trimming removed 4 bases from V and 3 bases from J; junction bases left unmatched: 8. Germline V lookup: CDR1 KGHSH, CDR2 LQKENI. CDR3 sequence reads: CASSQEGQASYEQYF. CDR3 nucleotide sequence: TGTGCCAGCTCACAGGAGGGACAGGCTAGCTACGAGCAGTACTTC.

The genes are TRBV5-5 and TRBJ2-1, with 9 bases matching TRBD2. CDR1 and CDR2 (germline): SGHKS, YYEKEE (reference sequence). The CDR3 covers 13 residues. V dropped 0 bases and J dropped 13; count of bases not matched to a gene: 5. The CDR3 reads CASSLDPSGVQFF. DNA of the CDR3: TGTGCCAGCAGCTTGGACCCTAGCGGGGTACAGTTCTTC.

The chain uses TRBV7-2 and TRBJ2-3; 11 positions match TRBD2. The length of the CDR3 is 15 residues. The germline CDR1 and CDR2 sequences are SGHTA and FQGNSA. The trim removed 5 bases at V and 1 base at J, leaving 2 bases unmatched. CDR3 in amino acids: CASSLLAGGTDTQYF. DNA for the CDR3: TGTGCCAGCAGCCTACTAGCGGGGGGCACAGATACGCAGTATTTT.

CDR3 loop: CSVEGNVNYGYTF. The CDR3 region has the DNA TGCAGCGTTGAGGGCAACGTTAACTATGGCTACACCTTC. The V call is TRBV29-1, the J call TRBJ1-2; D remains unclear. In germline, CDR1 is SQVTM, CDR2 ANQGSEA. The CDR3 covers 13 residues. The V and J ends lost 3 bases and 1 base respectively, with 9 bases between them. The whole variable domain, remainder taken from reference TRBV29-1 and TRBJ1-2, is SAVISQKPSRDICQRGTSLTIQCQVDSQVTMMFWYRQQPGQSLTLIATANQGSEATYESGFVIDKFPISRPNLTFSTLTVSNMSPEDSSIYLCSVEGNVNYGYTFGSGTRLTVV.

This clone was counted only a few times. V and J are TRBV30 and TRBJ2-7; D is unclear. The CDR3 has 11 residues. Germline V gives CDR1 GTSNPN, CDR2 SVGIG (reference sequence). Trimming cost V 2 bases and J 1 base, with 3 bases left between them. This chain's CDR3 is CAWSPSYEQYF. Written as DNA, the CDR3 is TGTGCCTGGAGTCCTTCCTACGAGCAGTACTTC.

For the CDR3, the DNA is TGTGCCAGCAGTTTAGGATCGGGTAAGGCTTTCTTT. This codes for CASSLGSGKAFF. The rearrangement joins TRBV27 to TRBJ1-1; D uncertain. The V end lost 2 bases, the J end lost 11 bases, and 12 bases lay between the germline ends. This CDR3 comprises 12 residues. CDR1 is MNHEY, CDR2 SMNVEV, per germline (reference sequence).

This chain joins TRBV19 and TRBJ2-1; TRBD2 matches 11 bases. The ends lost 5 bases at V and 13 bases at J; junction bases unmatched: 4. The CDR3 consists of 12 residues. Germline values: CDR1 LNHDA, CDR2 SQIVND (reference sequence). The CDR3 DNA reads TGTGCCAGTAGTTTCCTAGCGGGGGGACAGTTCTTC. This translates into CASSFLAGGQFF.

The V call is TRBV11-2, the J call TRBJ1-1, with a tentative D call TRBD1 (6 bases). In germline, CDR1 is SGHAT, CDR2 FQNNGV. The CDR3 totals 15 residues. V gave up 5 bases and J gave up 3 bases, with 16 bases separating them. The CDR3 DNA follows: TGTGCCAGCAGCCCTAGGGGGTGGAGATACACTGAAGCTTTCTTT. Residues: CASSPRGWRYTEAFF.

The DNA for the CDR3 is TGCGCCAGCAGCGCGGACACAGCTAACTATGGCTACACCTTC. It yields the protein CASSADTANYGYTF. This chain links TRBV5-1 with TRBJ1-2, with D perhaps TRBD1 (5 bases). Trimming removed 4 bases from V and 0 bases from J, with 10 bases in between. The germline V gene has CDR1 SGHRS and CDR2 YFSETQ. The CDR3 has 14 residues.

This clone appeared once. CDR3 bases: TGTGCCAGTAGTATAGCGACAGGATACGGCGGAGTCAATCAGCCCCAGCATTTT. This translates into CASSIATGYGGVNQPQHF. The rearrangement links TRBV19 to TRBJ1-5; weak D call: TRBD1 (6 bases). V dropped 1 base and J dropped 3 bases, with 19 bases sitting between them. This CDR3 contains 18 residues. Germline loops: CDR1 LNHDA, CDR2 SQIVND (reference sequence). The full variable domain, completed using reference TRBV19 and TRBJ1-5, is DGGITQSPKYLFRKEGQNVTLSCEQNLNHDAMYWYRQDPGQGLRLIYYSQIVNDFQKGDIAEGYSVSREKKESFPLTVTSAQKNPTAFYLCASSIATGYGGVNQPQHFGDGTRLSIL.

This chain joins TRBV9 and TRBJ1-1; no clear D gene. Germline values: CDR1 SGDLS, CDR2 YYNGEE. The CDR3 is made up of 16 amino acids. The germline V and J ends were trimmed by 3 bases and 0 bases, with 15 bases remaining between them. CDR3 sequence: CASSDSLGRMNTEAFF. In nucleotides, the CDR3 is TGTGCCAGCAGCGATAGTTTGGGCAGAATGAACACTGAAGCTTTCTTT.

The chain carries TRBV7-8 and TRBJ1-3; D gene uncertain. The CDR3 spans 16 residues. V was trimmed by 1 base and J by 0 bases, leaving 10 bases between them. The V gene's germline CDR1 is SGHVS and CDR2 FQNEAQ. The CDR3, as DNA: TGTGCCAGCAGCTTAGTAGCGGGGATCTCTGGAAACACCATATATTTT. This sequence encodes CASSLVAGISGNTIYF.

This chain joins TRBV3-1 (or the pseudogene TRBV3-2) and TRBJ2-7; TRBD1 aligns across 9 bases. In germline, CDR1 is LGHDT, CDR2 YNNKEL (reference sequence). CDR3 length: 15 residues. Trimming took 4 bases from V and 5 from J; bases not matched to a gene: 9. CDR3 nucleotides: TGTGCCAGCAGCCCGTTGGGACAGGGAAACGACGAGCAGTACTTC. This translates into CASSPLGQGNDEQYF.

The chain uses TRBV29-1 and TRBJ2-5; TRBD1 matches 10 bases. Looked up from germline, CDR1 is SQVTM and CDR2 is ANQGSEA. CDR3 length equals 14 residues. Germline trimming cut 6 bases from V and 4 bases from J; bases unmatched to any gene: 8. CDR3 region: CSVAGQGYRETQYF. In DNA, the CDR3 is TGCAGCGTCGCGGGACAGGGGTATAGAGAGACCCAGTACTTC.

V and J are TRBV6-5 and TRBJ2-5; 9 bases map to TRBD2. In germline, CDR1 is MNHEY, CDR2 SVGAGI. The CDR3 has 14 amino acids. V gave up 6 bases and J gave up 4 bases; unmatched junction bases: 6. In nucleotides, the CDR3 is TGTGCCAGCAGCCCGCGGGGGGGCCCAGAGACCCAGTACTTC. This encodes CASSPRGGPETQYF.

This clone was recorded once. The CDR3 loop reads CASSVDRDQPQHF. CDR3 bases: TGTGCCAGCAGCGTGGACAGGGATCAGCCCCAGCATTTT. J is TRBJ1-5 and V is TRBV5-6; 8 bases map to TRBD1. Germline values: CDR1 SGHDT, CDR2 YYEEEE. This CDR3 comprises 13 residues. V trimming: 4 bases; J trimming: 5 bases; junction bases outside the gene matches: 2.

The chain uses TRBV4-2 and TRBJ1-2; 9 bases match TRBD1. CDR1 is LGHNA, CDR2 YNFKEQ, per germline. The CDR3 has 16 residues. Trimming cost V 3 bases and J 3 bases; bases outside gene matches: 8. The CDR3 DNA sequence: TGTGCCAGCAGCCAGTTACAGGGGGCTCGGGACTATGGCTACACCTTC. Translating gives CASSQLQGARDYGYTF.

The V and J genes are TRBV24-1 and TRBJ1-4; 7 bases map to TRBD1. With V trimmed by 4 bases and J by 5 bases, 12 bases remained unmatched. There are 17 residues in the CDR3. CDR1 and CDR2 from the germline V gene are KGHDR and SFDVKD. The CDR3 DNA sequence: TGTGCCACCAGTGAGTCAGGGGTCGGCAGGGGGAATGAAAAACTGTTTTTT. Encoded protein: CATSESGVGRGNEKLFF.

The V call is TRBV7-9, the J call TRBJ2-5; 8 positions agree with TRBD1. The CDR3 runs to 15 residues. With V trimmed by 4 bases and J by 5 bases, 9 bases remained unmatched. The germline CDR1 and CDR2 sequences are SEHNR and FQNEAQ (reference sequence). The CDR3 spells CASSSDREEGETQYF. CDR3 nucleotide sequence: TGTGCCAGCAGCTCGGACAGGGAAGAGGGTGAGACCCAGTACTTC. Full variable domain (remainder filled in from reference TRBV7-9 and TRBJ2-5): DTGVSQNPRHKITKRGQNVTFRCDPISEHNRLYWYRQTLGQGPEFLTYFQNEAQLEKSRLLSDRFSAERPKGSFSTLEIQRTEQGDSAMYLCASSSDREEGETQYFGPGTRLLVL.

This CDR3 reads CASATTGEEDSGNTIYF. In DNA, the CDR3 is TGTGCCAGCGCTACCACAGGCGAAGAGGACTCTGGAAACACCATATATTTT. This chain uses TRBV18 with TRBJ1-3; possibly TRBD1 for D (5 bases). The CDR3 is made up of 17 amino acids. The V and J ends lost 8 bases and 0 bases respectively, with 20 bases between them. Germline-derived CDR1 and CDR2 are KGHSH and LQKENI.

The gene calls are TRBV11-1 and TRBJ1-2, with 9 positions matching TRBD1. Per germline, CDR1 SGHAT and CDR2 FQDESV (reference sequence). This CDR3 is 13 amino acids long. V gave up 5 bases and J gave up 7 bases; unmatched junction bases: 5. The CDR3 DNA is TGTGCCAGCAGCGTGAACAGGGGGCCTGGCTACACCTTC. This gives the protein CASSVNRGPGYTF.

The chain joins TRBV5-6 to TRBJ2-3; 9 nucleotides match TRBD1. V lost 2 bases to trimming and J lost 5 bases; unmatched junction nucleotides: 3. Per germline, CDR1 SGHDT and CDR2 YYEEEE. This CDR3 comprises 14 residues. CDR3 DNA: TGTGCCAGCAGCTTCCCGACAGGGGGAGATACGCAGTATTTT. It codes for CASSFPTGGDTQYF.

In regard to this clone: This may stem from a read error, because a much larger clone lies one nucleotide away. The rearrangement uses TRBV12-3 or TRBV12-4 and TRBJ1-1; D gene unclear. V lost 2 bases and J 1 base, leaving 5 bases between the germline ends. The CDR3 is 13 residues long. CDR3 nucleotides: TGTGCCAGCAGTTTAACAGAGAACACTGAAGCTTTCTTT. The encoded protein is CASSLTENTEAFF.

V gene TRBV6-1 combines with J gene TRBJ2-2, with TRBD1 matching over 9 bases. Per the germline V gene, CDR1 is MNHNS and CDR2 is SASEGT. The CDR3 is 17 residues long. J gave up 7 bases and V 1 base, and 10 bases lay outside the gene matches. CDR3 DNA: TGTGCCAGCAGTGAAGTTCCCGGGACAGGGCTGAGCGGGGAGCTGTTTTTT. Residues: CASSEVPGTGLSGELFF.

This chain joins TRBV28 and TRBJ1-3, with 7 nucleotides matching TRBD1. The germline gives CDR1 MDHEN, CDR2 SYDVKM. This CDR3 region has 17 residues. V lost 7 bases to trimming and J lost 0 bases; unmatched junction nucleotides: 12. DNA for the CDR3: TGTGCCAGCACCGACCGTCCCGGGACAGTCTCTGGAAACACCATATATTTT. Amino acid sequence: CASTDRPGTVSGNTIYF. Complete variable domain (other parts from reference TRBV28 and TRBJ1-3): DVKVTQSSRYLVKRTGEKVFLECVQDMDHENMFWYRQDPGLGLRLIYFSYDVKMKEKGDIPEGYSVSREKKERFSLILESASTNQTSMYLCASTDRPGTVSGNTIYFGEGSWLTVV.

The chain carries TRBV10-2 and TRBJ2-2, with 9 bases lining up with TRBD1. CDR1 and CDR2 from the germline V gene are WSHSY and SAAADI. CDR3 size: 16 residues. Unmatched junction bases numbered 5, after V lost 3 bases and J lost 3 bases. The CDR3 region is CASSDWTGVDTGELFF. CDR3 bases: TGCGCCAGCAGTGACTGGACAGGGGTGGACACCGGGGAGCTGTTTTTT.

The V call is TRBV12-5, the J call TRBJ1-6; D is uncertain. CDR1 LGHNT and CDR2 FRNRAP come from the germline V gene. The CDR3 has 17 residues. The V end was cut by 0 bases, the J end by 0 bases, with 9 bases between. The CDR3 DNA is TGTGCTAGTGGTTTGGTACTAGGCTACTCCTATAATTCACCCCTCCACTTT. It translates to CASGLVLGYSYNSPLHF.